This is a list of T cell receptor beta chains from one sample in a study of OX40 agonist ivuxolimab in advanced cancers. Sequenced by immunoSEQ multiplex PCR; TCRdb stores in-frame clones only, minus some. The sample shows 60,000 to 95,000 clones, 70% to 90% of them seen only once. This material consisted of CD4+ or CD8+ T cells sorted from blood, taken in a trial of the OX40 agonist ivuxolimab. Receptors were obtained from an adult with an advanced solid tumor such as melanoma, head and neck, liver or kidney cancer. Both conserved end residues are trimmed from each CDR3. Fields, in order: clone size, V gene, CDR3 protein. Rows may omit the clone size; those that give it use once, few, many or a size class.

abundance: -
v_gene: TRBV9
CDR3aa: ASSVVTAGRDTEAF

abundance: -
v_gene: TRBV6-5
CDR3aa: ASSYLLAGGHNEQF

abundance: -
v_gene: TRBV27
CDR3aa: ASSLYPLQGLVDSGANVLT

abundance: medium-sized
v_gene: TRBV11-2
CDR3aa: ASSLGHTELYGYT

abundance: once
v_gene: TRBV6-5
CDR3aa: ASSSNRVGQPQH

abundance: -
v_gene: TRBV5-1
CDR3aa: ASSLVTSGSDEQF

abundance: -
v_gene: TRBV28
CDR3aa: ASQSARSYNEQF

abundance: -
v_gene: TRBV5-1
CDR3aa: ASSLDADYGYT

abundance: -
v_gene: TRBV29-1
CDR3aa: SAQWEAEAF

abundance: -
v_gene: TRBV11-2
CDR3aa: ASSFSGNGGNTIY

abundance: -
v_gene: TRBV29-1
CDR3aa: SVAIAGGSYEQY

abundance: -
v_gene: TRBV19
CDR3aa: ASSITASNYGYT

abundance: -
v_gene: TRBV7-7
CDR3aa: ASSLEPNTGELF

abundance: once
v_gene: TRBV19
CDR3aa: ASSMGAGPGNTIY

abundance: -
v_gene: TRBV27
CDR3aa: ASSSGLAFSNTGELF

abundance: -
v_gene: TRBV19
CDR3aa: ASSTWGLRDNQPQH

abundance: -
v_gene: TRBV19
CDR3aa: ASSIALDQNNEQF

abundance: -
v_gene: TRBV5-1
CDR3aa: ASSLSRLGVSGPVTEAF

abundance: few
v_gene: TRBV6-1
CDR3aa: ASSEPPGQGSDEQY

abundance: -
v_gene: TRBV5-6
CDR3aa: ASSKTVTDTQY

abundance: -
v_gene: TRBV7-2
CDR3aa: ASSLGSAGSYEQY

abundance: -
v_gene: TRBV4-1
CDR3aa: ASSQDQASGSFEQY

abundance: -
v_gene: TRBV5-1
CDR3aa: ASSFGLGGQETQY

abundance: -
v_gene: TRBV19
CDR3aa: ASSDRVRSYNEQF

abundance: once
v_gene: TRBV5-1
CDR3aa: ASSLARFFLGNEQF

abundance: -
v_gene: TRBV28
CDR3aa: ASSPPIGNTIY

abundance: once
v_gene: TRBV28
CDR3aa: ASSDRGDYRPQH

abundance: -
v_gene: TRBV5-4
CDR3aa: ASSLGPTGGGYNEQF

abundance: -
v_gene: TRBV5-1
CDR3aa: ASSSGTGSSGANVLT

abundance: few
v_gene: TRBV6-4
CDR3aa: ASSEGVGTEAF

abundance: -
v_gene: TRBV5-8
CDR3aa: ASSLGAITDTQY

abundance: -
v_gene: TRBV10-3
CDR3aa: ASNRDRGRDTEAF

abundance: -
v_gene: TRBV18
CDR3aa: ASSPSSQTQETQY

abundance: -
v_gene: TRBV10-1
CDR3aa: ASSRQGWGEQY

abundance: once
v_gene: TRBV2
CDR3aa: ASRDRGPYSNQPQH

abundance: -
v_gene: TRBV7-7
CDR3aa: ASGGITGELF

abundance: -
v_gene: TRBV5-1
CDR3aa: ASSLDRQSNEQF

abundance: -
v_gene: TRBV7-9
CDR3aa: ASSLAGGSTDTQY

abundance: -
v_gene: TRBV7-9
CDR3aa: ASSYRVAVTGELF

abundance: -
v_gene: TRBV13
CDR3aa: ASSPEPPSSYEQY

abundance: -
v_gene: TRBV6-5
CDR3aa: ASSYSTGRGYT

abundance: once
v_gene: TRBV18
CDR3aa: ASSPQGQTNQPQH

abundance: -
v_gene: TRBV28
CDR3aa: ASARGRIDQPQH

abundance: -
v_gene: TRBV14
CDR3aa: ASSQDPSPLNGYYEQY

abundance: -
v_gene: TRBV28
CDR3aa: ASSFGLLTGSNQPQH

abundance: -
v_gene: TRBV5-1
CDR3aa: ASSIGTSGRARYEQY